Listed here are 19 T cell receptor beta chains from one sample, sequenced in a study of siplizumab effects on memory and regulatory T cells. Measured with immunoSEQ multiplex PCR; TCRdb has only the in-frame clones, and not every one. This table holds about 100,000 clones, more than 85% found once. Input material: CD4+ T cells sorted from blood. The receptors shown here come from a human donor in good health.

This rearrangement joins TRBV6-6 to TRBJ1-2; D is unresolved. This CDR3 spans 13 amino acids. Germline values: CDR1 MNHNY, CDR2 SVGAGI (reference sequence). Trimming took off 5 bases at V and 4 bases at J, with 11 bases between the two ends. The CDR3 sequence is CASSKGRSYGYTF. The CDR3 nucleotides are TGTGCCAGCAGTAAAGGACGGTCCTATGGCTACACCTTC.

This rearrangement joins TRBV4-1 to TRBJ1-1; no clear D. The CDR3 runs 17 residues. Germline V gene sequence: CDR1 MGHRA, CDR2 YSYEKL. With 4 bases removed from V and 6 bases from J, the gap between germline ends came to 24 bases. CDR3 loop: CASSPQLGWLFISEAFF. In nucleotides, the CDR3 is TGCGCCAGCAGCCCCCAATTGGGTTGGCTGTTCATTTCTGAAGCTTTCTTT.

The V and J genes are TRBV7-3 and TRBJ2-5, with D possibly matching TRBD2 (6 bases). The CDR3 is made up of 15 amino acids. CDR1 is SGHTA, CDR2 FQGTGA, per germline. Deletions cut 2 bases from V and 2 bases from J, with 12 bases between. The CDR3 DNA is TGTGCCAGCAGCTTACTTGCGGGGAGGCAAGAGACCCAGTACTTC. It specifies CASSLLAGRQETQYF.

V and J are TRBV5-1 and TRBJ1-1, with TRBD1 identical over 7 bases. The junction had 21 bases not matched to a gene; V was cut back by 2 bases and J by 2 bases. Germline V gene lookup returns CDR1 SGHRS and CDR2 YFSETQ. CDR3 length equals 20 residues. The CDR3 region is CASSFRIGYDQGVDNTEAFF. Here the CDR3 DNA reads TGCGCCAGCAGCTTTAGAATTGGGTACGACCAGGGGGTCGACAACACTGAAGCTTTCTTT. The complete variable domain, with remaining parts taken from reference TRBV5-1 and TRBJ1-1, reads KAGVTQTPRYLIKTRGQQVTLSCSPISGHRSVSWYQQTPGQGLQFLFEYFSETQRNKGNFPGRFSGRQFSNSRSEMNVSTLELGDSALYLCASSFRIGYDQGVDNTEAFFGQGTRLTVV.

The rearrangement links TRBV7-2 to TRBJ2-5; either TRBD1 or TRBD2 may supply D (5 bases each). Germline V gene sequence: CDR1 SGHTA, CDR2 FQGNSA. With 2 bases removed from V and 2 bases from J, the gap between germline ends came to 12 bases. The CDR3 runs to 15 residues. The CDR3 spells CASSLTGTDQETQYF. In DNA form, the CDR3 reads TGTGCCAGCAGCTTAACCGGGACGGATCAAGAGACCCAGTACTTC.

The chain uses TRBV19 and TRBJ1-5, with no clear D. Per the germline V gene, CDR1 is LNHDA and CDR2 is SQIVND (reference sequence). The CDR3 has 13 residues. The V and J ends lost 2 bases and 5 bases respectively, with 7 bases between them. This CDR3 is CASSITTYQPQHF. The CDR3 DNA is TGTGCCAGTAGTATAACAACGTATCAGCCCCAGCATTTT.

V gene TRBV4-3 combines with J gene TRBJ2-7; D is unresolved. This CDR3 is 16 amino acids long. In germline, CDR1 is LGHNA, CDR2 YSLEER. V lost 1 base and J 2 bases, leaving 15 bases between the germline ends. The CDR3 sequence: CASSQAVLFTPYEQYF. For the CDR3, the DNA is TGCGCCAGCAGCCAAGCCGTACTCTTTACTCCCTACGAGCAGTACTTC.

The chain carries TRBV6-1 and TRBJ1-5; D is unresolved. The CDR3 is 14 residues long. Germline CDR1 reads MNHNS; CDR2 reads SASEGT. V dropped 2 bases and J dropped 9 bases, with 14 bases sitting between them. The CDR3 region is CASSESPFMGPQHF. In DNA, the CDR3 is TGTGCCAGCAGTGAATCTCCATTTATGGGGCCCCAGCATTTT.

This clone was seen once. DNA for the CDR3: TGTGCCAGCAGTTCCGTAACAGGGAACACTGAAGCTTTCTTT. Amino acids: CASSSVTGNTEAFF. V and J are TRBV27 and TRBJ1-1; the D gene is possibly TRBD1 (5 bases). The CDR3 runs to 14 residues. The V gene's germline CDR1 is MNHEY and CDR2 SMNVEV (reference sequence). Trimming left V 4 bases short and J 1 base short, with 10 bases between.

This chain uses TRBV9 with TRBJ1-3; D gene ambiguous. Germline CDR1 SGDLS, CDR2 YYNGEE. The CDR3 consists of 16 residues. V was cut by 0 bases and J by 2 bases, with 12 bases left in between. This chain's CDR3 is CASSVGLGSAGNTIYF. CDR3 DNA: TGTGCCAGCAGCGTAGGTCTGGGGTCGGCTGGAAACACCATATATTTT.

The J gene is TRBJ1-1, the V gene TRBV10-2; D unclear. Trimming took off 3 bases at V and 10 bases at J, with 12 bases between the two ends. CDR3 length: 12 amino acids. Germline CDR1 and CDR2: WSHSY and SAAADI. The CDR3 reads CASSDPGKVAFF. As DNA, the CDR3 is TGCGCCAGCAGTGATCCGGGGAAGGTAGCTTTCTTT.

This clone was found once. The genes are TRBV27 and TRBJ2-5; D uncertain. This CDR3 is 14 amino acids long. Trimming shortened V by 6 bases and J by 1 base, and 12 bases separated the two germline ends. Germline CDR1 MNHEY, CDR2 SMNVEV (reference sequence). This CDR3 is CASRDRVFQETQYF. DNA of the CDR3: TGTGCCAGCAGGGACCGGGTCTTCCAAGAGACCCAGTACTTC.

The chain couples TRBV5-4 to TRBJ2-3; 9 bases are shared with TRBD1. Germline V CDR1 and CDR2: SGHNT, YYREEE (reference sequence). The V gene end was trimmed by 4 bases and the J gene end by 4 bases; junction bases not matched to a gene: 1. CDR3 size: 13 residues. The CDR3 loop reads CASSGDRADTQYF. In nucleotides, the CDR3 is TGTGCCAGCAGCGGGGACAGGGCAGATACGCAGTATTTT.

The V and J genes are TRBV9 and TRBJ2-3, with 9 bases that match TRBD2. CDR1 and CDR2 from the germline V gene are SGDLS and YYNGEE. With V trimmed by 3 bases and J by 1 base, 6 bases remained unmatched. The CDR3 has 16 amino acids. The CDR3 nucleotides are TGTGCCAGCAGCGGGTGGACTAGCGCAGGCACAGATACGCAGTATTTT. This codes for CASSGWTSAGTDTQYF.

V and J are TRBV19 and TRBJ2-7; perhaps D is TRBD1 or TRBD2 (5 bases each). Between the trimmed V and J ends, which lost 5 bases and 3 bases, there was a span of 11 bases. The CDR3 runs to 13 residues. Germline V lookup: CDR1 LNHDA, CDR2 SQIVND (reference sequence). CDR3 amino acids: CASSPGTIYEQYF. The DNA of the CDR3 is TGTGCCAGTAGTCCCGGGACCATCTACGAGCAGTACTTC.

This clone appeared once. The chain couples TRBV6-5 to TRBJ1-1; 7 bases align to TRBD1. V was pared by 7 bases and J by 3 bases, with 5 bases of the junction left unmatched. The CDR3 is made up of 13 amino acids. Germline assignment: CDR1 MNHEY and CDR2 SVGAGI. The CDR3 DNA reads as TGTGCCAGCAATTGGGACAGTCACACTGAAGCTTTCTTT. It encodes CASNWDSHTEAFF.

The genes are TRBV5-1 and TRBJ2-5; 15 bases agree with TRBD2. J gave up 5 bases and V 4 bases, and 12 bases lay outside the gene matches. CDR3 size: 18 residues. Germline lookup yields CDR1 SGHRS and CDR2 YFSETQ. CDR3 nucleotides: TGCGCCAGCAGCACCGGACTAGCGGGGGGGCAGGTCTATGAGACCCAGTACTTC. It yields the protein CASSTGLAGGQVYETQYF.

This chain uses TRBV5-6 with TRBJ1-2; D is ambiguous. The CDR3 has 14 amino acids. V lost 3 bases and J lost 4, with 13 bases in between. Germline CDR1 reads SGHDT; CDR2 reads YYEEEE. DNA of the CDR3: TGTGCCAGCAGCTCGGTGGTAGGGCCCTATGGCTACACCTTC. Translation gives CASSSVVGPYGYTF.

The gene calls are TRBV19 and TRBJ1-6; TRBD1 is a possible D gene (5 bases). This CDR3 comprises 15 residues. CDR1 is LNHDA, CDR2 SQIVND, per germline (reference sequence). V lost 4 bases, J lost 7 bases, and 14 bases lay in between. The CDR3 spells CASSTETAGNSPLHF. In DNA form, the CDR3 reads TGTGCCAGTAGTACCGAGACAGCAGGAAATTCACCCCTCCACTTT.